The present T cell receptor (beta chain) was sequenced within a study of cytomegalovirus exposure and HLA in healthy donors. Germline CDR1 and CDR2: SEHNR and FQNEAQ (reference sequence). The CDR3 runs 14 residues. Unmatched junction bases numbered 13, after V lost 4 bases and J lost 13 bases. Findings of the study overall: Cytomegalovirus-associated status was assigned to roughly 160 TCR beta chains.

As for this clone: The antigen is undetermined.

The PCR had 60 Vbeta and 13 Jbeta primers. Data came from immunoSEQ multiplex PCR; TCRdb stores just in-frame clones and leaves some out. The sample consists of about 200,000 clones, approximately 80% of them appearing once. V and J are TRBV7-9 and TRBJ2-1; 7 nucleotides match TRBD2. The source is a man in his fifties in good health and CMV-seronegative. Sequencing was done on a sample of PBMCs. CDR3 DNA sequence: TGTGCCAGCAGCTGGCCGGGACTACAACCTTCTCAGTTCTTC. Encoded protein: CASSWPGLQPSQFF.